The rows below give T cell receptor beta chains drawn from one sample of a study of cytomegalovirus exposure and HLA in healthy donors. Sequencing used immunoSEQ multiplex PCR; TCRdb keeps in-frame clones, though not all of them. The sample lists more than 120,000 clones, over 80% occurring once. Sample: PBMCs. All receptors come from a man younger than 30 in good health and CMV-seropositive. Each CDR3 is given without its conserved first and last residue. Fields, in order: clone size, J gene, V gene, CDR3 protein. The size entry is marked missing in some rows and otherwise reads once, few, many or a size class.

clone size: .; J gene: TRBJ2-7; V gene: TRBV7-2; CDR3 protein: ASSMGLAGYEQY
clone size: .; J gene: TRBJ2-3; V gene: TRBV28; CDR3 protein: ASSLLAGASADTQY
clone size: .; J gene: TRBJ2-1; V gene: TRBV30; CDR3 protein: AWSSGLGNEQF
clone size: .; J gene: TRBJ2-1; V gene: TRBV4-1; CDR3 protein: ASSRGGSSYNEQF
clone size: .; J gene: TRBJ2-5; V gene: TRBV6-1; CDR3 protein: ASSGLAGGQETQY
clone size: .; J gene: TRBJ2-3; V gene: TRBV28; CDR3 protein: ASSPASGSKSDTQY
clone size: .; J gene: TRBJ2-3; V gene: TRBV27; CDR3 protein: ASRGGTFLTDTQY
clone size: few; J gene: TRBJ1-4; V gene: TRBV7-9; CDR3 protein: ASSLGDRDTEKLF
clone size: .; J gene: TRBJ1-2; V gene: TRBV15; CDR3 protein: ATSRDMSRARGYT
clone size: .; J gene: TRBJ2-7; V gene: TRBV5-1; CDR3 protein: ASSSGLYDSYEQY
clone size: .; J gene: TRBJ1-1; V gene: TRBV30; CDR3 protein: AWRRAGAMNTEAF
clone size: .; J gene: TRBJ1-3; V gene: TRBV27; CDR3 protein: ASSLSGQGAGNTIY
clone size: .; J gene: TRBJ2-7; V gene: TRBV18; CDR3 protein: ASSPRNLYEQY
clone size: .; J gene: TRBJ1-5; V gene: TRBV19; CDR3 protein: ASSGTGINQPQH
clone size: .; J gene: TRBJ1-1; V gene: TRBV5-4; CDR3 protein: ASSFRNTEAF
clone size: .; J gene: TRBJ2-6; V gene: TRBV19; CDR3 protein: ASSIGTTAGGANVLT
clone size: .; J gene: TRBJ1-2; V gene: TRBV6-5; CDR3 protein: ASSSGGLGYT
clone size: once; J gene: TRBJ2-6; V gene: TRBV7-2; CDR3 protein: ASSLTGTKSSGANVLT
clone size: .; J gene: TRBJ2-3; V gene: TRBV11-2; CDR3 protein: ASSRTSGSYSDTQY
clone size: .; J gene: TRBJ1-3; V gene: TRBV7-9; CDR3 protein: ASSLVGGTIY
clone size: .; J gene: TRBJ1-3; V gene: TRBV5-4; CDR3 protein: ASSLDGPGNTIY
clone size: .; J gene: TRBJ1-5; V gene: TRBV15; CDR3 protein: ATSRGRLQPQH
clone size: .; J gene: TRBJ2-1; V gene: TRBV6-5; CDR3 protein: ASSIAGPDNEQF
clone size: .; J gene: TRBJ2-5; V gene: TRBV10-3; CDR3 protein: AIAHQGARETQY
clone size: .; J gene: TRBJ2-7; V gene: TRBV6-5; CDR3 protein: ASSYSGGGPYEQY
clone size: .; J gene: TRBJ1-1; V gene: TRBV16; CDR3 protein: ASSQTQGSYTEAF
clone size: .; J gene: TRBJ2-7; V gene: TRBV13; CDR3 protein: ASSSGQAYYEQY
clone size: once; J gene: TRBJ2-1; V gene: TRBV15; CDR3 protein: ATSGWTSGRDYNEQF
clone size: .; J gene: TRBJ2-1; V gene: TRBV7-3; CDR3 protein: ASSARAGFAHNEQF
clone size: once; J gene: TRBJ2-5; V gene: TRBV28; CDR3 protein: ASSLGVQGQQETQY
clone size: .; J gene: TRBJ1-3; V gene: TRBV2; CDR3 protein: ASSLITGNTIY
clone size: .; J gene: TRBJ2-1; V gene: TRBV19; CDR3 protein: ASSIQTSGIDEQF
clone size: .; J gene: TRBJ2-1; V gene: TRBV11-2; CDR3 protein: ASSLLWTSGGDYNEQF
clone size: .; J gene: TRBJ1-5; V gene: TRBV10-1; CDR3 protein: ATSQPQH
clone size: .; J gene: TRBJ2-2; V gene: TRBV5-1; CDR3 protein: ASKGLATTGELF
clone size: .; J gene: TRBJ1-5; V gene: TRBV28; CDR3 protein: ASSAWRVEGARNQPQH
clone size: once; J gene: TRBJ2-3; V gene: TRBV6-1; CDR3 protein: ASSEAGGYTQY
clone size: .; J gene: TRBJ1-2; V gene: TRBV30; CDR3 protein: AWNRGDYGYT
clone size: .; J gene: TRBJ1-1; V gene: TRBV6-1; CDR3 protein: ASKERTGNTEAF
clone size: .; J gene: TRBJ1-6; V gene: TRBV19; CDR3 protein: ATKDPGGNSPLH
clone size: .; J gene: TRBJ2-7; V gene: TRBV7-9; CDR3 protein: ASSLVPPRGAYEQY
clone size: .; J gene: TRBJ2-2; V gene: TRBV7-9; CDR3 protein: ASSTSDAGGGELF
clone size: .; J gene: TRBJ2-7; V gene: TRBV27; CDR3 protein: ASHGLAGVLEQY
clone size: .; J gene: TRBJ2-1; V gene: TRBV6-1; CDR3 protein: ASSGGGEQF
clone size: .; J gene: TRBJ2-7; V gene: TRBV6-5; CDR3 protein: ASSYSSGGEQY
clone size: .; J gene: TRBJ2-7; V gene: TRBV29-1; CDR3 protein: SAFGSNYEQY
clone size: .; J gene: TRBJ2-7; V gene: TRBV30; CDR3 protein: AWSVRGGTYEQY
clone size: .; J gene: TRBJ1-3; V gene: TRBV4-1; CDR3 protein: ASSQGPSSGNTIY
clone size: once; J gene: TRBJ2-2; V gene: TRBV30; CDR3 protein: ACSGRRTGELF
clone size: .; J gene: TRBJ2-7; V gene: TRBV27; CDR3 protein: ASSLEDRIYHEQY
clone size: once; J gene: TRBJ2-1; V gene: TRBV6-5; CDR3 protein: ASRSTGMEQF
clone size: .; J gene: TRBJ2-6; V gene: TRBV5-4; CDR3 protein: ASSPTVGQGASGANVLT
clone size: .; J gene: TRBJ1-2; V gene: TRBV7-8; CDR3 protein: ASSLTTSGYT
clone size: .; J gene: TRBJ1-2; V gene: TRBV14; CDR3 protein: ASSQTGGANYGYT
clone size: .; J gene: TRBJ1-2; V gene: TRBV30; CDR3 protein: AWSVDRDYGYT
clone size: .; J gene: TRBJ2-7; V gene: TRBV13; CDR3 protein: ASSPFRDFTSYEQY
clone size: .; J gene: TRBJ1-1; V gene: TRBV30; CDR3 protein: AWRIWDRTAEAF
clone size: .; J gene: TRBJ1-1; V gene: TRBV10-3; CDR3 protein: AISVGQGDTEAF
clone size: .; J gene: TRBJ2-7; V gene: TRBV30; CDR3 protein: AWSTLVTSGGGEQY
clone size: few; J gene: TRBJ2-6; V gene: TRBV5-4; CDR3 protein: ASSKPSGANVLT